This T cell receptor beta chain came from a study of a mutant IDH1 vaccine in newly diagnosed glioma. In the study overall: Beforehand, treatment had been radiotherapy, temozolomide, or both; the majority received both. Findings and caveats of the study: Induction of immune responses by the vaccine occurred in approximately 92% of patients.

The method was immunoSEQ multiplex PCR; TCRdb's version includes in-frame clones alone and lacks a portion of them. The data contain around 78,000 clones, roughly 85% of them singletons. Time point here: week 23, last vaccination. One vaccine dose held 300 ug of mutant IDH1 20-mer peptide and came with topical imiquimod. From germline, CDR1 is SGHRS and CDR2 YFSETQ. V lost 9 bases and J 5 bases, leaving 19 bases between the germline ends. The CDR3 spans 14 residues. In the case of this clone: Its antigen is unidentified.

The source of this sequence is a young man with glioma. Some clones in this sample may be carry-over from other donors' samples. Sequenced material: PBMCs, taken from a glioma patient whose treatment included an IDH1 peptide vaccine. The chain is built from TRBV5-1 and TRBJ2-3; D not certain. The chain's CDR3 is CATPARFYGDTQYF. As DNA, the CDR3 is TGCGCCACCCCGGCGAGGTTTTATGGAGATACGCAGTATTTT.